These T cell receptor beta chains were read from a single sample in a study of T cell clonotyping in hematopoietic cell transplantation. Assay used: immunoSEQ multiplex PCR; TCRdb lists only in-frame clones, some missing. Of about 47,000 clones in the sample, roughly 85% were seen once. Specimen: peripheral blood mononuclear cells, collected before stem cell transplant. Every receptor here comes from a man aged 55 to 70 with myelodysplastic syndrome. Some clones in this sample may be carry-over from other donors' samples. The CDR3 runs from the conserved cysteine through the conserved F or W. A D gene is named only where the DNA matches it firmly.

V	D	J	CDR3
TRBV6-5	TRBD1	TRBJ1-1	CASSLKPSGGRTEAFF
TRBV9	.	TRBJ1-1	CASSVRPQDTEAFF
TRBV5-6	.	TRBJ1-2	CASTLQGRFVGYTF
TRBV28	.	TRBJ1-6	CASSSDDGRNSPLHF
TRBV5-1	.	TRBJ2-3	CASSRLGTDTQYF
TRBV30	.	TRBJ1-6	CAWSVGQDNSPLHF
TRBV7-2	TRBD1	TRBJ2-3	CASSFGPGTETQYF
TRBV29-1	.	TRBJ2-1	CSVDTGLNNEQFF
TRBV6-1	.	TRBJ1-5	CASPASQPQHF
TRBV6-5	.	TRBJ2-7	CASMSENSYEQYF
TRBV4-3	TRBD2	TRBJ2-5	CASSQGLAGGFQETQYF
TRBV7-2	TRBD1	TRBJ1-5	CASSSTGTQPQHF
TRBV7-2	TRBD2	TRBJ2-3	CASSQDLSRGGTDTQYF
TRBV6-5	TRBD1	TRBJ2-1	CASSPQPGQGHEQFF
TRBV7-9	.	TRBJ1-4	CASSRFRGATNEKLFF
TRBV9	.	TRBJ1-3	CASSVTGVSGNTIYF
TRBV11-1	.	TRBJ1-1	CASSRGWDTEAFF
TRBV7-2	.	TRBJ2-7	CASSLASGSSYEQYF
TRBV6-5	.	TRBJ1-5	CASTPSGGGSQPQHF
TRBV6-1	.	TRBJ1-3	CASSEGRVVNTIYF
TRBV15	.	TRBJ1-1	CATSGGGWNTEAFF
TRBV29-1	.	TRBJ1-2	CSVDKGTGGYTF
TRBV28	.	TRBJ1-1	CASSLQGYGAEAFF
TRBV2	.	TRBJ1-4	CASYETAYNEKLFF
TRBV6-6	.	TRBJ1-2	CASSSQRGYTF
TRBV25-1	.	TRBJ1-3	CASRDRPGPSSGNTIYF
TRBV27	.	TRBJ1-2	CASSLWGGGGYTF
TRBV2	.	TRBJ2-7	CASSEQGTELYEQYF
TRBV5-6	.	TRBJ2-5	CASSPGAQETQYF
TRBV27	TRBD1	TRBJ1-1	CATRQGRGTEAFF
TRBV4-3	.	TRBJ2-5	CASSQGGAGVETQYF
TRBV29-1	TRBD2	TRBJ2-5	CSVCRGGGAQETQYF
TRBV9	.	TRBJ1-1	CARLGHQKANTEAFF
TRBV7-2	TRBD1	TRBJ2-5	CASSLGDRAQETQYF
TRBV13	TRBD1	TRBJ1-2	CASSRGQGVENGYTF